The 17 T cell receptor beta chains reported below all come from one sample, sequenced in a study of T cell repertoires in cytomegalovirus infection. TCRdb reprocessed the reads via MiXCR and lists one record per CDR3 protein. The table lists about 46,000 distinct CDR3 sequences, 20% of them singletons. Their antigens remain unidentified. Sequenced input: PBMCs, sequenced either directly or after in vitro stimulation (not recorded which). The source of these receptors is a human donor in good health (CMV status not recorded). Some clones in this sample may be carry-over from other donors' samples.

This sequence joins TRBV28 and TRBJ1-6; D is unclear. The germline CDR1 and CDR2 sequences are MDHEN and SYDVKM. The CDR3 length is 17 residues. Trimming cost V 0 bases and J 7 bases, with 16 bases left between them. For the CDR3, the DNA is TGTGCCAGCAGTTTATGGGCCGATACGCTCCCAAATTCACCCCTCCACTTT. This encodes CASSLWADTLPNSPLHF.

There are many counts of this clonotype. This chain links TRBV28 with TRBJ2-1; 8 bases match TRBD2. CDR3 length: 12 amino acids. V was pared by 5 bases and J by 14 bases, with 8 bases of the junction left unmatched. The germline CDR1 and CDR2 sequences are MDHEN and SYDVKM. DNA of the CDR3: TGTGCCAGCAGTGGTGGGACTAGTGGAAAGTTCTTC. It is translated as CASSGGTSGKFF.

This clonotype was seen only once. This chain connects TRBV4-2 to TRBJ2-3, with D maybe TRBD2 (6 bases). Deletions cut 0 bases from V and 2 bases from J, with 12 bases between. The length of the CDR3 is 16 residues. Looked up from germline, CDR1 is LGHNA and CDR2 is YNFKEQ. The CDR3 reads CASSQETGLYTDTQYF. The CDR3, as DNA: TGTGCCAGCAGCCAAGAAACGGGACTTTACACAGATACGCAGTATTTT.

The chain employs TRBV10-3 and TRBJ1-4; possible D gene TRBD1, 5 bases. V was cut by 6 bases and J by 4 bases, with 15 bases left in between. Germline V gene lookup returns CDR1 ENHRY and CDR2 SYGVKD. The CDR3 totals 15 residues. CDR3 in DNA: TGTGCCATCAGGCCGGGACTTGCCGGTAATGAAAAACTGTTTTTT. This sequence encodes CAIRPGLAGNEKLFF.

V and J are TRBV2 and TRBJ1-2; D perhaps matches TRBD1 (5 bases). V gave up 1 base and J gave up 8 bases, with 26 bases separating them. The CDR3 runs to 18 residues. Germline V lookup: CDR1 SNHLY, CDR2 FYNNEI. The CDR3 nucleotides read TGTGCCAGCAGTGAAGGCAACCGGGGAGGGCTCAGGGCAATCGGCTACACCTTC. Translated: CASSEGNRGGLRAIGYTF.

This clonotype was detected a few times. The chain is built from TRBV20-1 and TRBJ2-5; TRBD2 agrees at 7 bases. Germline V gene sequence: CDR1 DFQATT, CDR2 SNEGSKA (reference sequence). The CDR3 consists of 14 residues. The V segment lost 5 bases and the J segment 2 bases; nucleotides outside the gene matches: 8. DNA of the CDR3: TGCAGTGCTCGCCTAAGAGCGGGACAAGAGACCCAGTACTTC. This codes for CSARLRAGQETQYF.

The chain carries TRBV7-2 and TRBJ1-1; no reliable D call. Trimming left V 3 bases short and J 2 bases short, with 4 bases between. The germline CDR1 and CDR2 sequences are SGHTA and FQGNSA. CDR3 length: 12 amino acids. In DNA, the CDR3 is TGTGCCAGCAGCTTTGGTAACACTGAAGCTTTCTTT. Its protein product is CASSFGNTEAFF.

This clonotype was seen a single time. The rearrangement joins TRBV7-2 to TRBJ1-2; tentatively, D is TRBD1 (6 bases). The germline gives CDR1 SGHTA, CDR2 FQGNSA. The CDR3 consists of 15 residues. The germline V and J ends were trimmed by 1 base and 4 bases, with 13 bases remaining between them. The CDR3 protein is CASSLGDGGLYGYTF. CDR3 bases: TGTGCCAGCAGCTTAGGTGACGGGGGGCTCTATGGCTACACCTTC.

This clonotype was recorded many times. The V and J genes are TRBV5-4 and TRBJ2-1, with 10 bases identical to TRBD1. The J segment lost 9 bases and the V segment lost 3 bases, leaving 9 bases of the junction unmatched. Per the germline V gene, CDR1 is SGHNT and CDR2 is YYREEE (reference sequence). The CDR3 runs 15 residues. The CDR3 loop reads CASSSMFGQGGEQFF. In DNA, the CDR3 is TGTGCCAGCAGCTCCATGTTCGGACAGGGGGGTGAGCAGTTCTTC.

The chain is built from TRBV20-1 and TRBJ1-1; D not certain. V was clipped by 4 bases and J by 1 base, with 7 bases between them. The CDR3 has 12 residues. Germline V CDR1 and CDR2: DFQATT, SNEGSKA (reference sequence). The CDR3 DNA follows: TGCAGTGCTATGATACGGAACACTGAAGCTTTCTTT. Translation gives CSAMIRNTEAFF.

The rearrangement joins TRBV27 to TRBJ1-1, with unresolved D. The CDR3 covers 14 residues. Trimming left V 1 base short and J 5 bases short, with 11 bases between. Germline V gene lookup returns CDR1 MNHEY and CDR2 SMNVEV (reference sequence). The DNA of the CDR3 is TGTGCCAGCAGTTTATATAAGGATCCGACTGAAGCTTTCTTT. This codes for CASSLYKDPTEAFF.

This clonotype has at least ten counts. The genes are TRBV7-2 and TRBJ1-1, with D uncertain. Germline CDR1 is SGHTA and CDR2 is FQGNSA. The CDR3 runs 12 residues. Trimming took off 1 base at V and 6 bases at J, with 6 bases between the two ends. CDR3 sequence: CASSLVRAEAFF. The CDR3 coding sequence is TGTGCCAGCAGCTTAGTGAGGGCTGAAGCTTTCTTT.

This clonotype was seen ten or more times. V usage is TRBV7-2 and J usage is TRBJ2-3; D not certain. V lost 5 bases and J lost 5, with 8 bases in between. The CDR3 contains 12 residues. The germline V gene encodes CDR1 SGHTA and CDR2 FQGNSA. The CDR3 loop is CASSPMGDTQYF. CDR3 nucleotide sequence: TGTGCCAGCAGCCCCATGGGAGATACGCAGTATTTT. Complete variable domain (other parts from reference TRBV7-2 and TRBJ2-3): GAGVSQSPSNKVTEKGKDVELRCDPISGHTALYWYRQSLGQGLEFLIYFQGNSAPDKSGLPSDRFSAERTGGSVSTLTIQRTQQEDSAVYLCASSPMGDTQYFGPGTRLTVL.

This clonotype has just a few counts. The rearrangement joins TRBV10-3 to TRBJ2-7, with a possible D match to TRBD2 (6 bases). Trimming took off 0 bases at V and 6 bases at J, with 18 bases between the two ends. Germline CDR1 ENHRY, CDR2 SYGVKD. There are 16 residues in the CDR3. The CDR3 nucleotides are TGTGCCATCAGTGAGTCGATGTCGGGACTTTTGACCGAGCAGTACTTC. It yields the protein CAISESMSGLLTEQYF.

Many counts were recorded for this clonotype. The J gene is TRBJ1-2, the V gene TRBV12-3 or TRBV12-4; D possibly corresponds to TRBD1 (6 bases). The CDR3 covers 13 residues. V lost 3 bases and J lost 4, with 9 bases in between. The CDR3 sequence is CASSFQGLYGYTF. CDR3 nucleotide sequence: TGTGCCAGCAGTTTCCAGGGGCTCTATGGCTACACCTTC.

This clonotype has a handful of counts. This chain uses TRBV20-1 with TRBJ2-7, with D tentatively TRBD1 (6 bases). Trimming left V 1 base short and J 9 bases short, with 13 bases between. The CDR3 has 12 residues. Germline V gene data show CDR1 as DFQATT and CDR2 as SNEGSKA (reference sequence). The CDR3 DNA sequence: TGCAGTGCTAGAGTGGAACAGGGTCCGCAGTACTTC. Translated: CSARVEQGPQYF.

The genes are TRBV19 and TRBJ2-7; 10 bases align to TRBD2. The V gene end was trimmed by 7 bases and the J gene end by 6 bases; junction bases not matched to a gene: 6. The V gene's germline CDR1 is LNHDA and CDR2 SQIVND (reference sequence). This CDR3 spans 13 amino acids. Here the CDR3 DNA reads TGTGCCAGTAAGGTAGCGGGAGGTACCGAGCAGTACTTC. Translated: CASKVAGGTEQYF.